The 11 T cell receptor beta chains reported below all come from one sample, sequenced in a study of T-cell memory formation after mild COVID-19. Each CDR3 protein is one row after TCRdb ran MiXCR on the 5' RACE reads. The sample records around 310,000 distinct CDR3 sequences, approximately 15% being singletons. Input material: PBMCs or a T cell subset sorted from them (not recorded which). The receptors were gathered from a man between 18 and 35 years old who had mild COVID-19 (a few samples of this study predate the infection). Cell type and time point are not known.

This clonotype appeared a few times. The chain is built from TRBV29-1 and TRBJ2-7; 10 nucleotides align to TRBD1. CDR3 size: 13 residues. Trimming cost V 4 bases and J 6 bases; bases outside gene matches: 6. From germline, CDR1 is SQVTM and CDR2 ANQGSEA. The CDR3 coding sequence is TGCAGCGTTGTACGGGACAGGGGTTCCGAGCAGTACTTC. Encoded protein: CSVVRDRGSEQYF.

V is TRBV20-1 and J is TRBJ2-1, with D maybe TRBD1 (5 bases). The germline gives CDR1 DFQATT, CDR2 SNEGSKA (reference sequence). Between the trimmed V and J ends, which lost 3 bases and 10 bases, there was a span of 13 bases. The CDR3 is 12 residues long. CDR3 protein: CSARGRSPEQFF. As DNA, the CDR3 is TGCAGTGCTAGGGGGCGTAGCCCGGAGCAGTTCTTC.

This sequence joins TRBV6-2 or TRBV6-3 and TRBJ2-7; D is undetermined. Germline V gives CDR1 MNHEY, CDR2 SVGEGT. V was pared by 4 bases and J by 6 bases, with 13 bases between. CDR3 length: 13 amino acids. CDR3: CASSFEVSSEQYV. CDR3 nucleotide sequence: TGTGCCAGCAGTTTTGAGGTCTCGAGCGAGCAGTACGTC.

The chain is built from TRBV19 and TRBJ1-3, with no clear D. V lost 7 bases and J lost 0, with 4 bases in between. CDR3 size: 12 residues. Germline V gene lookup returns CDR1 LNHDA and CDR2 SQIVND (reference sequence). The CDR3 here is CASISSGNTIYF. The CDR3, as DNA: TGTGCCAGTATAAGCTCTGGAAACACCATATATTTT.

At least ten counts were recorded for this clonotype. The V and J genes are TRBV12-3 or TRBV12-4 and TRBJ2-1, with D possibly matching TRBD1 (6 bases). With 5 bases removed from V and 0 bases from J, the gap between germline ends came to 11 bases. The CDR3 length is 15 residues. The CDR3 bases are TGTGCCAGCAGTGTAACAGGGAGCTCCTACAATGAGCAGTTCTTC. Amino acids: CASSVTGSSYNEQFF.

The rearrangement joins TRBV6-2 or TRBV6-3 to TRBJ2-1; TRBD2 matches at 14 bases. The trim removed 3 bases at V and 7 bases at J, leaving 8 bases unmatched. Germline CDR1 MNHEY, CDR2 SVGEGT. CDR3 length: 17 amino acids. CDR3 sequence: CASSYSGLAGGPNEQFF. CDR3 bases: TGTGCCAGCAGTTATTCCGGACTAGCGGGGGGACCAAATGAGCAGTTCTTC.

This clonotype was seen a few times. V usage is TRBV6-5 and J usage is TRBJ1-4; no reliable D call. CDR1 MNHEY and CDR2 SVGAGI come from the germline V gene. This CDR3 has 15 amino acids. V was trimmed by 4 bases and J by 3 bases, leaving 12 bases between them. CDR3 nucleotides: TGTGCCAGCAGTTCGCGACCGCCTGCTAATGAAAAACTGTTTTTT. This gives the protein CASSSRPPANEKLFF.

The chain combines TRBV21-1 with TRBJ2-6; the D call TRBD1 from the table was never checked on the DNA. TRBV21-1 is described as a pseudogene. CDR3 size: 18 residues. The CDR3 region has the DNA TGTGCCAGCAGCAAAGGTGGGGGTGCTAGGTCTGGGGCCAACGTCCTGACTTTC. It specifies CASSKGGGARSGANVLTF.

The chain is built from TRBV28 and TRBJ1-4, with D tentatively TRBD1 (5 bases). This CDR3 has 16 residues. Germline CDR1 reads MDHEN; CDR2 reads SYDVKM. V lost 2 bases and J 2 bases, leaving 12 bases between the germline ends. Here the CDR3 reads CASSLPPGGTNEKLFF. Written as DNA, the CDR3 is TGTGCCAGCAGTTTACCCCCTGGGGGGACTAATGAAAAACTGTTTTTT.

This rearrangement joins TRBV4-1 to TRBJ2-7; 10 bases line up with TRBD1. The CDR3 has 16 residues. J was trimmed by 0 bases and V by 5 bases; bases with no gene match: 7. Germline V lookup: CDR1 MGHRA, CDR2 YSYEKL. This chain's CDR3 is CASSRGWTGGSYEQYF. In DNA form, the CDR3 reads TGCGCCAGCAGCAGGGGATGGACAGGGGGCTCCTACGAGCAGTACTTC.

Only a few counts were recorded for this clonotype. The V gene is TRBV18, the J gene TRBJ2-5; D perhaps matches TRBD2 (6 bases). Trimming left V 4 bases short and J 3 bases short, with 9 bases between. CDR1 KGHSH and CDR2 LQKENI come from the germline V gene. The CDR3 spans 13 residues. CDR3 in amino acids: CASSQGGKETQYF. The CDR3 bases are TGTGCCAGCTCACAAGGCGGGAAAGAGACCCAGTACTTC.